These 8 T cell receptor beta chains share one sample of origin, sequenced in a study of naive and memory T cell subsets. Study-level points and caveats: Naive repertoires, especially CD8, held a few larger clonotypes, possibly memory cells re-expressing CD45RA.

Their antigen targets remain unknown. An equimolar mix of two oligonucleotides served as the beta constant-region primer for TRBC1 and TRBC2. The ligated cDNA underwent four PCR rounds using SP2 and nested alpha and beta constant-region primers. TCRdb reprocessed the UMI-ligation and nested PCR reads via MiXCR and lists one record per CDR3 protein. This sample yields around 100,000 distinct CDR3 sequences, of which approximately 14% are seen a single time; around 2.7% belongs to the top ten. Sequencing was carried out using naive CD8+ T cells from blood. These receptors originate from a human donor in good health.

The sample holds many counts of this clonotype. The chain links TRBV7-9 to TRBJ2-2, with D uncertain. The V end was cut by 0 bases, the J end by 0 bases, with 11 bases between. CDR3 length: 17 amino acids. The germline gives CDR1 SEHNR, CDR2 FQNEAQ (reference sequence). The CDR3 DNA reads TGTGCCAGCAGCTTAGCCCGAGCGCAACCGAACACCGGGGAGCTGTTTTTT. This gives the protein CASSLARAQPNTGELFF.

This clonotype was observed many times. The DNA of the CDR3 is TGTGCCTGGAGCGACCCCCAGGGGGCGAGGACTGAAGCTTTCTTT. This translates into CAWSDPQGARTEAFF. The chain combines TRBV30 with TRBJ1-1; 8 nucleotides agree with TRBD1. The V and J ends lost 3 bases and 5 bases, in that order; junction bases with no gene match: 11. This CDR3 comprises 15 residues. In germline, CDR1 is GTSNPN, CDR2 SVGIG (reference sequence).

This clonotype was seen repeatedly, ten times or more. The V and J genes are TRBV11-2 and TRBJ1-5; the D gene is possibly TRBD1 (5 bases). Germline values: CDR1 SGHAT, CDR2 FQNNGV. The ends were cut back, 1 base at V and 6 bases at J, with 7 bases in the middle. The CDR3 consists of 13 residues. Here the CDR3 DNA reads TGTGCCAGCAGCTTAGGGGGCGGTCAGCCCCAGCATTTT. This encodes CASSLGGGQPQHF.

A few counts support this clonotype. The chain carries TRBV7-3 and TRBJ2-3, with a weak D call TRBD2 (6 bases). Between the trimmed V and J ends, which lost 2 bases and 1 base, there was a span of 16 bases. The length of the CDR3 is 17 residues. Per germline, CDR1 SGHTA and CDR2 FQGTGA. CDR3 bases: TGTGCCAGCAGCTTAGTCTTTGGCGGGACTGGCACAGATACGCAGTATTTT. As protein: CASSLVFGGTGTDTQYF.

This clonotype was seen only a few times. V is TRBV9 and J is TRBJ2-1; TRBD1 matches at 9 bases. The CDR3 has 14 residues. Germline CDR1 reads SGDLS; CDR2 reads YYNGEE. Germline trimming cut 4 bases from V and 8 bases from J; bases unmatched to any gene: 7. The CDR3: CASSPRDRAHEQFF. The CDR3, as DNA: TGTGCCAGCAGCCCCCGGGACAGGGCCCATGAGCAGTTCTTC.

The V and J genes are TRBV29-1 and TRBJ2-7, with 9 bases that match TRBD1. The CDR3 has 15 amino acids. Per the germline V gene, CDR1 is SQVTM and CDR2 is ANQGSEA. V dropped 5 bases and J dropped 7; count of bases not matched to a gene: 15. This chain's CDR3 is CSVSGTGRRVGEQYF. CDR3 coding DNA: TGCAGCGTTTCCGGGACAGGGAGGAGAGTAGGGGAGCAGTACTTC.

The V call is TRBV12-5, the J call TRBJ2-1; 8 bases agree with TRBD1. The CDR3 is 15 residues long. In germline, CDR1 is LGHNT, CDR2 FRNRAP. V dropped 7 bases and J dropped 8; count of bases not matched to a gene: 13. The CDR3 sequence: CASDDGQGFVYEQFF. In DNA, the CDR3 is TGTGCTAGTGACGATGGACAGGGATTTGTCTATGAGCAGTTCTTC.

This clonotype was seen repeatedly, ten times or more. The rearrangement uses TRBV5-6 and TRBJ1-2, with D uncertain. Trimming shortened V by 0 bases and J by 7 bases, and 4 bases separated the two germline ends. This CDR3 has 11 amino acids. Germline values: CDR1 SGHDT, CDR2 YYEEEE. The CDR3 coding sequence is TGTGCCAGCAGCTTGGGTCCTGGCTACACCTTC. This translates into CASSLGPGYTF.